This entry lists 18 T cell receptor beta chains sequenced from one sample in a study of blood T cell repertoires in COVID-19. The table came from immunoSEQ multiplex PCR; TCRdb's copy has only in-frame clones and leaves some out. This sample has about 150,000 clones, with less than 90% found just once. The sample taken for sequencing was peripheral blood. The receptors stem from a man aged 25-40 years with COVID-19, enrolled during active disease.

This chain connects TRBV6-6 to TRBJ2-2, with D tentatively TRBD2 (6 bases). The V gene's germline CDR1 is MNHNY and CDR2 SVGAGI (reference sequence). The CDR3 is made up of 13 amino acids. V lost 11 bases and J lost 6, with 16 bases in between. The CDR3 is CAAGGGTAGELFF. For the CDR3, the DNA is TGTGCCGCAGGCGGCGGGACGGCCGGGGAGCTGTTTTTT.

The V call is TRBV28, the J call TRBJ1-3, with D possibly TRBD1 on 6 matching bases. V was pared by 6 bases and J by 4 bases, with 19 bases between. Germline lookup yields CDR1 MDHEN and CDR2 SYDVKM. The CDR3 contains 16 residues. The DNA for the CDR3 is TGTGCCAGCAGGCGTACGGACAGCCCTAACGGAAACACCATATATTTT. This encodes CASRRTDSPNGNTIYF.

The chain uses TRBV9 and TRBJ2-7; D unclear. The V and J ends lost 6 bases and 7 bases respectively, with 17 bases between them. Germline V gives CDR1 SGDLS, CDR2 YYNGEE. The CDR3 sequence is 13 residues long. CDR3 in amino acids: CASTELPRDEQYF. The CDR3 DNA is TGTGCCAGCACCGAACTGCCGCGTGATGAGCAGTACTTC.

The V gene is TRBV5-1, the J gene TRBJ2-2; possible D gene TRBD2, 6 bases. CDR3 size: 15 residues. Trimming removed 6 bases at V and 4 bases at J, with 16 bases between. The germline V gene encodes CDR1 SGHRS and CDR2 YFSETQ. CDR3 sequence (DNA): TGCGCCAGCACCTTAGGCACTAGCCTCACCGGGGAGCTGTTTTTT. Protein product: CASTLGTSLTGELFF.

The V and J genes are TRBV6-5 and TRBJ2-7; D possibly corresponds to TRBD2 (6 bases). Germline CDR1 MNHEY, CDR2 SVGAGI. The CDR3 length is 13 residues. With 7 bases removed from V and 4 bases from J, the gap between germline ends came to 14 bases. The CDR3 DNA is TGTGCCAGCAAGGAGGGGTTGGTGTACGAGCAGTACTTC. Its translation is CASKEGLVYEQYF.

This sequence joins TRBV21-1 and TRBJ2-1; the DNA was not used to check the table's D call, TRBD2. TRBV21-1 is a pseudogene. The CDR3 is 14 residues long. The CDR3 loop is CASSKLAYHNEQFF. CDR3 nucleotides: TGTGCCAGCAGCAAACTAGCGTACCACAATGAGCAGTTCTTC.

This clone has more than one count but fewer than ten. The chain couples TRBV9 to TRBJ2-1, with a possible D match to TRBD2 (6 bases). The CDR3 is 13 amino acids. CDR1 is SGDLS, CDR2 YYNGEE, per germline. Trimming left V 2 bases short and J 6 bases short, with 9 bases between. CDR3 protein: CASSVDYANEQFF. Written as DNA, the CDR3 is TGTGCCAGCAGCGTGGACTATGCCAATGAGCAGTTCTTC.

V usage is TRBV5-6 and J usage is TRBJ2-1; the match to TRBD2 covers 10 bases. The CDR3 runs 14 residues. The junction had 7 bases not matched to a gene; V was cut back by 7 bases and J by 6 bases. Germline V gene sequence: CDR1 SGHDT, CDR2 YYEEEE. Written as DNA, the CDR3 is TGTGCCAGCTCCCGACTAGCGGGTTCCAATGAGCAGTTCTTC. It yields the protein CASSRLAGSNEQFF.

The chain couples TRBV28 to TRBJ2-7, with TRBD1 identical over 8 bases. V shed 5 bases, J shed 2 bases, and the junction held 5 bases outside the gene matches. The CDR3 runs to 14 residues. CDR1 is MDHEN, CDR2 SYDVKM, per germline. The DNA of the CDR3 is TGTGCCAGCAGTCCTCCGGACAGGGCCTACGAGCAGTACTTC. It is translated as CASSPPDRAYEQYF.

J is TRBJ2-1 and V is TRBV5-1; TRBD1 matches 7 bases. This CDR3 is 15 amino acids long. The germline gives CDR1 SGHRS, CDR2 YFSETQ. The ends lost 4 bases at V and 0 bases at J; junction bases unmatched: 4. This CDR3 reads CASSQDRSSYNEQFF. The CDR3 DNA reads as TGCGCCAGCAGCCAGGACAGGTCCTCCTACAATGAGCAGTTCTTC.

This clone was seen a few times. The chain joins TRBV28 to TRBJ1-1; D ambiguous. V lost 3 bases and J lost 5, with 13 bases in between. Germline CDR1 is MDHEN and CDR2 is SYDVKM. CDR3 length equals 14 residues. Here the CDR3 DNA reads TGTGCCAGCAGTTTTTACAGCCGGTTTACTGAAGCTTTCTTT. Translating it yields CASSFYSRFTEAFF. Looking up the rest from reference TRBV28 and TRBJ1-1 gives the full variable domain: DVKVTQSSRYLVKRTGEKVFLECVQDMDHENMFWYRQDPGLGLRLIYFSYDVKMKEKGDIPEGYSVSREKKERFSLILESASTNQTSMYLCASSFYSRFTEAFFGQGTRLTVV.

The CDR3 sequence: CASRARSGAGAMNTEAFF. The CDR3 DNA reads TGTGCCAGCAGGGCCCGAAGTGGAGCAGGGGCTATGAACACTGAAGCTTTCTTT. The V and J genes are TRBV25-1 and TRBJ1-1, with D possibly being TRBD1 (6 bases). The CDR3 length is 18 residues. Trimming shortened V by 6 bases and J by 0 bases, and 23 bases separated the two germline ends. CDR1 MGHDK and CDR2 SYGVNS come from the germline V gene.

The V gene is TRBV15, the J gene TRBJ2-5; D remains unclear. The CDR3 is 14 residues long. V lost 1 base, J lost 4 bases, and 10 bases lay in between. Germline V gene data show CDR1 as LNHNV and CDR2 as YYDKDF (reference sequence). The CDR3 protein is CATSRVYGLETQYF. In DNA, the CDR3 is TGTGCCACCAGCAGAGTATATGGCTTAGAGACCCAGTACTTC.

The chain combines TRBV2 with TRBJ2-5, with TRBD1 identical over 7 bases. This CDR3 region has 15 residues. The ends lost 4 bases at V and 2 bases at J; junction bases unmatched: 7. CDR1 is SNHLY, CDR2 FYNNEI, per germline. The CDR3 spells CASSGPGTEQETQYF. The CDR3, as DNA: TGTGCCAGCAGTGGCCCCGGGACAGAACAAGAGACCCAGTACTTC.

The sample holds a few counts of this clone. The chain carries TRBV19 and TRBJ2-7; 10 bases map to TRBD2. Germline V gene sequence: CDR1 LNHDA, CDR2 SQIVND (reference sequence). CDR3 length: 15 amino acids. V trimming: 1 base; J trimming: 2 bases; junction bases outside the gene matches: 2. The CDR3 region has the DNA TGTGCCAGTAGTATAGCTAGCGGGAGTACCTACGAGCAGTACTTC. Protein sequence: CASSIASGSTYEQYF. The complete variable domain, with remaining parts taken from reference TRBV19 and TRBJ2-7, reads DGGITQSPKYLFRKEGQNVTLSCEQNLNHDAMYWYRQDPGQGLRLIYYSQIVNDFQKGDIAEGYSVSREKKESFPLTVTSAQKNPTAFYLCASSIASGSTYEQYFGPGTRLTVT.

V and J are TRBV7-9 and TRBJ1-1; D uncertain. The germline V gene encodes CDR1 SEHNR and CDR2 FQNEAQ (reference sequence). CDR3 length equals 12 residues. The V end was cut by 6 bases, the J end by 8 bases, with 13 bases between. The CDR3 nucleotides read TGTGCCAGCAGGGGCGTAGGTTCGGAAGCTTTCTTT. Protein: CASRGVGSEAFF.

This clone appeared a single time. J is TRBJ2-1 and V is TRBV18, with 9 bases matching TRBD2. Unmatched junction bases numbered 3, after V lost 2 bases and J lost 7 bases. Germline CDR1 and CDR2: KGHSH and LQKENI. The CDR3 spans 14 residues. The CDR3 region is CASSPAGGPNEQFF. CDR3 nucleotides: TGTGCCAGCTCACCAGCGGGAGGGCCGAATGAGCAGTTCTTC.

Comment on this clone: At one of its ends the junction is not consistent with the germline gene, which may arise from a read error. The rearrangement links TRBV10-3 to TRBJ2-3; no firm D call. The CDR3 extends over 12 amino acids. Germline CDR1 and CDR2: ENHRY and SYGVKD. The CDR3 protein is CAISGDSDTQYF. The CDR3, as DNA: TGTGCCATCAGTGGAGACTCAGACACGCAGTATTTT.